This T cell receptor beta chain was sequenced during a study of siplizumab effects on memory and regulatory T cells (dated by TCRdb to between 2018 and 2020). General notes on the study: The study examined how the anti-CD2 antibody siplizumab affects alloreactive T-cell subsets in allogeneic mixed lymphocyte reactions built from human PBMCs. Paper-wide results and their limitations: The suppressive function of proliferating Tregs from siplizumab cultures was not functionally confirmed. Sequences below about 10^-5 frequency were poorly captured, so only a minor fraction of alloreactive clones could be mapped to unstimulated subsets. Greater diversity appeared to be present in unstimulated naive T cells than in memory T cells, and a substantial contribution to the alloresponse seemed to be made by naive cells. Siplizumab significantly lowered the cumulative frequency of alloreactive sequences that could be traced to unstimulated CD4+ memory T cells. Roughly 75-97% of proliferating CD4+ or CD8+ clones could not be assigned a naive or memory phenotype. Among mappable alloreactive CD4+ clones, the Treg-derived fraction averaged nearly 70% with siplizumab versus approximately 27% in control reactions.

A single count supports this clone. Its binding antigen is unknown. Qualities for individual bases were not recorded, and no much larger clone is one base off. The library was obtained by the immunoSEQ multiplex PCR assay. The deep sequencing platform assayed about 10^5 TCR templates per sample. Genomic DNA extracted from sorted T cells was used for TCRbeta CDR3 sequencing. As for the original processing: The R programming language was used for the clonal analysis of the TCRbeta CDR3 data. Alloreactive CD4+ and CD8+ clones were defined by comparing unstimulated samples with post-reaction CFSE-low samples. By matching sequences to the repertoires of sorted unstimulated Treg and non-Treg cells, each alloreactive CD4+ clone was assigned a regulatory or non-regulatory origin. The source is immuneACCESS, and TCRdb retained only in-frame sequences with V and J called. Part of the clones is not carried over; for the studies checked, unresolved V genes explain less than half of this, and the remainder is unexplained. The D gene and trimming were derived from the DNA, and the V and J assignments and clone size from that table. The sample table lists some 100,000 clones, 80% to 95% of them with a count of one. Roughly 0.16% of the sample is in the top ten clones.

Sorted unstimulated T cells and proliferating T cells recovered from mixed lymphocyte reactions were subjected to TCRbeta CDR3 sequencing. Fresh whole blood from about 10 HLA-typed healthy donors served as the source for isolating PBMCs. Unstimulated CD4+ non-regulatory T cells were FACS-sorted to map the origin of alloreactive clones. The receptor was derived from a human donor in good health. Sequenced: non-Treg CD4+ T cells sorted from blood. What this sample's cell subset or site label stands for: FACS-sorted unstimulated CD4+ non-regulatory T cells.

The DNA reads TGTGCCAGCAGCGTAGTAGCGGGGGGGGATACGCAGTATTTT. This gives the protein CASSVVAGGDTQYF. The V and J genes are TRBV9 and TRBJ2-3, with 11 bases matching TRBD2. Per the germline V gene, SGDLS is the CDR1 and YYNGEE is the CDR2. Spanning cysteine to phenylalanine, the CDR3 consists of 14 amino acids. The kept DNA is CDR3 alone, 42 bases in frame from the first base. The germline V end is reduced by 0 bases and the J end by 6 bases; junction bases left unmatched: 0.